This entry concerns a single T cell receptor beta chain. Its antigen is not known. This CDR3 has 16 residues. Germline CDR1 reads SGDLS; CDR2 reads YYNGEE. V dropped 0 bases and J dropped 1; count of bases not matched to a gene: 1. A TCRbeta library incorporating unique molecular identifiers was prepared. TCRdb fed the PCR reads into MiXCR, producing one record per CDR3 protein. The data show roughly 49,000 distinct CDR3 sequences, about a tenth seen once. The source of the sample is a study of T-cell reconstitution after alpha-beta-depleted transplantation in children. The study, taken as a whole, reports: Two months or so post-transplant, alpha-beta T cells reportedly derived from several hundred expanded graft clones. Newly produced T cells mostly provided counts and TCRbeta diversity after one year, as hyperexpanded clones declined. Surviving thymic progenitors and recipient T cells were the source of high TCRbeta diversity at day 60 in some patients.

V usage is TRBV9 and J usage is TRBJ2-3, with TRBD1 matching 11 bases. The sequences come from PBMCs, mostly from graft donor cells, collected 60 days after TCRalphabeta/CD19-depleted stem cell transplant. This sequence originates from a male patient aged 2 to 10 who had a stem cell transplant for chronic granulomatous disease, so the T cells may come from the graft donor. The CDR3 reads CASSVGGQGGTDTQYF. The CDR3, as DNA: TGTGCCAGCAGCGTAGGGGGACAGGGGGGCACAGATACGCAGTATTTT.